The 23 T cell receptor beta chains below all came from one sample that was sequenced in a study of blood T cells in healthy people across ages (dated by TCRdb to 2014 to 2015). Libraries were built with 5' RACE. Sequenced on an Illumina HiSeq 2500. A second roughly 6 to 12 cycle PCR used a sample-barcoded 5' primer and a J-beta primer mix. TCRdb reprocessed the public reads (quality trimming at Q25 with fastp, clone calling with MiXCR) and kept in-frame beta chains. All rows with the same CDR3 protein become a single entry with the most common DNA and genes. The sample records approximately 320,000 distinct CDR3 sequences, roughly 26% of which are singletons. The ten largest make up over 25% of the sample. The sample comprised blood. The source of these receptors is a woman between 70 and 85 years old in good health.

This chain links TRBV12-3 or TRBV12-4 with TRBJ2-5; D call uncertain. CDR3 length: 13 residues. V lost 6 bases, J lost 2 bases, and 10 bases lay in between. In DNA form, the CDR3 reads TGTGCCAGCAGCTATGGGCGGCAAGAGACCCAGTACTTC. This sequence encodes CASSYGRQETQYF.

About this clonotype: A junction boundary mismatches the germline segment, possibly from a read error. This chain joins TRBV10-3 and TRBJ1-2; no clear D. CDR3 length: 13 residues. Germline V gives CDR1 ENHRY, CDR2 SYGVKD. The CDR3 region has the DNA TGTGCCATCAGTGGGACGGCCCTAGAGGGCTACGCCTTC. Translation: CAISGTALEGYAF.

In DNA, the CDR3 is TGTGCTAGTGCCCAGGAGAAGGGCAATCAGCCCCAGCATTTT. Protein sequence: CASAQEKGNQPQHF. J is TRBJ1-5 and V is TRBV12-5; D not resolved. Germline V gives CDR1 LGHNT, CDR2 FRNRAP. The CDR3 has 14 amino acids. V was cut by 7 bases and J by 2 bases, with 12 bases left in between.

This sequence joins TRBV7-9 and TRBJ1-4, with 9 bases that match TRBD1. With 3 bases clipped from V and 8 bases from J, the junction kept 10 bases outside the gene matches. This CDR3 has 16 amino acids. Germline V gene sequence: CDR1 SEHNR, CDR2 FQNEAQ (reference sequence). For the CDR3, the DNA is TGTGCCAGCAGCTTGGCCGGGACAGGGACTCGGGAAAAACTGTTTTTT. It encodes CASSLAGTGTREKLFF.

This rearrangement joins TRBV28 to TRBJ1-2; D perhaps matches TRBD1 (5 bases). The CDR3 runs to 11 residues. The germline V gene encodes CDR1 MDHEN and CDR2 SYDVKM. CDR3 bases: TGTGCGGGGGGGGGAAACTATGGCTACACCTTC. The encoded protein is CAGGGNYGYTF.

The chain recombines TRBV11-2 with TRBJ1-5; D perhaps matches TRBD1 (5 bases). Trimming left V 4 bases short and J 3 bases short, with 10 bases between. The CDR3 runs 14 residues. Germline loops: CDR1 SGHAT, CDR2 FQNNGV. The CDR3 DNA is TGTGCCAGCAGCTGGGGCGGTATCAATCAGCCCCAGCATTTT. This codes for CASSWGGINQPQHF.

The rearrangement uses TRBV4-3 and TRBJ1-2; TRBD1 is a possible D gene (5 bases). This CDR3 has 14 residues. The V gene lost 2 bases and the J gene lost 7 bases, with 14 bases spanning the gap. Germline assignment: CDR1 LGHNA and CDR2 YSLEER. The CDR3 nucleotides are TGCGCCAGCAGCCAACCGGGAGGGACCGGTGGCTACACCTTC. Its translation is CASSQPGGTGGYTF.

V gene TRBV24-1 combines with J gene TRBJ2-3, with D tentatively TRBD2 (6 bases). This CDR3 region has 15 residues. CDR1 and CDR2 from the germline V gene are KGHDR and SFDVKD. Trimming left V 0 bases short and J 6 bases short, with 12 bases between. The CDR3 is CATSDLWRDDDTQYF. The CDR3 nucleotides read TGTGCCACCAGTGATTTGTGGCGGGACGACGATACGCAGTATTTT.

This CDR3 reads CASSPGARGQGNEKLFF. The CDR3 DNA follows: TGTGCCAGCAGCCCGGGAGCCCGGGGGCAGGGTAATGAAAAACTGTTTTTT. The J gene is TRBJ1-4, the V gene TRBV7-9; perhaps TRBD1 as D (6 bases). Trimming cost V 5 bases and J 4 bases, with 20 bases left between them. The CDR3 sequence is 17 residues long. CDR1 SEHNR and CDR2 FQNEAQ come from the germline V gene (reference sequence).

CDR3 sequence: CSAVDRNYGYTF. In DNA, the CDR3 is TGCAGTGCTGTCGACAGAAACTATGGCTACACCTTC. This chain joins TRBV20-1 and TRBJ1-2; tentatively, D is TRBD1 (5 bases). Germline CDR1 and CDR2: DFQATT and SNEGSKA (reference sequence). CDR3 size: 12 residues. V was trimmed by 5 bases and J by 2 bases, leaving 9 bases between them.

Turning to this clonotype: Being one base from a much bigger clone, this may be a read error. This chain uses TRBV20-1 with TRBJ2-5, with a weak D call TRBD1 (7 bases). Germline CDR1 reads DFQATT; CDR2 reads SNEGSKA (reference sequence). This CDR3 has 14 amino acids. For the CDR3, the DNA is TGCGGTGCTAGACGTCAGGAGGGACAGGAGACCCAGTACTTC. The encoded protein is CGARRQEGQETQYF.

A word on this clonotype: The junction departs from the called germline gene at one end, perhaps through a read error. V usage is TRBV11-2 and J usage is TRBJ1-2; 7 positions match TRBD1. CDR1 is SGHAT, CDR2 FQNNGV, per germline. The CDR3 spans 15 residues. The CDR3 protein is CASSVETGPFYGYTF. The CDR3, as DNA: TGTGCCAGCAGCGTAGAGACAGGGCCCTTCTATGGCTACACCTTC.

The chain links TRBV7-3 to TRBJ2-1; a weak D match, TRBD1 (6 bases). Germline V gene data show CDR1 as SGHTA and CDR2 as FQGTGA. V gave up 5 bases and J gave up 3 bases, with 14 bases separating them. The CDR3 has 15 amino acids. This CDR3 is CASSLHGDIYNEQFF. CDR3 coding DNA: TGTGCCAGCAGCCTACACGGGGACATCTACAATGAGCAGTTCTTC.

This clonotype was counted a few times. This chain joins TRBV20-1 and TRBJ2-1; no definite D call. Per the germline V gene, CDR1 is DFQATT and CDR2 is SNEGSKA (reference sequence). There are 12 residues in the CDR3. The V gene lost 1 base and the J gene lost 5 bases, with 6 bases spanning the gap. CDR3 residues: CSARGTHNEQFF. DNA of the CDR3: TGCAGTGCTAGAGGGACGCACAATGAGCAGTTCTTC.

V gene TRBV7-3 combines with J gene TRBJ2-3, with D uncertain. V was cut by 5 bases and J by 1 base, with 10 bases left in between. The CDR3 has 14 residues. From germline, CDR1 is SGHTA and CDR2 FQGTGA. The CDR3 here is CASSLSPGTDTQYF. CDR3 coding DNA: TGTGCCAGCAGCCTATCCCCGGGCACAGATACGCAGTATTTT.

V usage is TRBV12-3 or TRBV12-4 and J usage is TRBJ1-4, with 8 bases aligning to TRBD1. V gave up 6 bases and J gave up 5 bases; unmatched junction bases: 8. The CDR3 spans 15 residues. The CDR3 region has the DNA TGTGCCAGCAGCCGCGACAGGGGTGGAAATGAAAAACTGTTTTTT. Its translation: CASSRDRGGNEKLFF.

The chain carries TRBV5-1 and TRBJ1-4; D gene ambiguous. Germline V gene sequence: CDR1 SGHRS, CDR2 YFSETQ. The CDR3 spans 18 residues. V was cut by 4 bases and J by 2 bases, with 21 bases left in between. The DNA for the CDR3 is TGCGCCAGCAGCATGGGCCCAGGACGGAGGCTCACTAATGAAAAACTGTTTTTT. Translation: CASSMGPGRRLTNEKLFF. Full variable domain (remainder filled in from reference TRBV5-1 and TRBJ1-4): KAGVTQTPRYLIKTRGQQVTLSCSPISGHRSVSWYQQTPGQGLQFLFEYFSETQRNKGNFPGRFSGRQFSNSRSEMNVSTLELGDSALYLCASSMGPGRRLTNEKLFFGSGTQLSVL.

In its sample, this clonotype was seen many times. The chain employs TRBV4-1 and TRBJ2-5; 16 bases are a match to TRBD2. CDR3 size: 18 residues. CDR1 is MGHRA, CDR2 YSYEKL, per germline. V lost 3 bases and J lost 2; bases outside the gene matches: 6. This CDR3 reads CASSHGTSGGVAQETQYF. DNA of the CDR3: TGCGCCAGCAGCCACGGGACTAGCGGGGGGGTGGCACAAGAGACCCAGTACTTC.

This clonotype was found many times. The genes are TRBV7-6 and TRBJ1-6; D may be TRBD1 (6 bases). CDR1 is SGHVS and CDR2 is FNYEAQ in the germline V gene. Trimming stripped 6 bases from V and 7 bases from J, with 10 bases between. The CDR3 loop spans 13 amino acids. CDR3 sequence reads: CASSSQGNSPLHF. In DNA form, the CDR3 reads TGTGCCAGCAGTTCACAGGGAAATTCACCCCTCCACTTT.

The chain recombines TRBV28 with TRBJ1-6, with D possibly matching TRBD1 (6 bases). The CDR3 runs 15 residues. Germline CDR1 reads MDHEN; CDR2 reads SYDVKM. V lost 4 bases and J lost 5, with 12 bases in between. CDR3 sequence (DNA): TGTGCCAGCAGTTCCCCAGGGGTCGATAATTCACCCCTCCACTTT. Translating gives CASSSPGVDNSPLHF.

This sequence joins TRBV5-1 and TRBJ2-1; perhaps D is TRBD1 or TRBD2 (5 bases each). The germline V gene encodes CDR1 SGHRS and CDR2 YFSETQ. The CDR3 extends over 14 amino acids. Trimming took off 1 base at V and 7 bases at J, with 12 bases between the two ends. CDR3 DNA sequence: TGCGCCAGCAGCTTGTATGCTGAGGGGAATGAGCAGTTCTTC. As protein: CASSLYAEGNEQFF.

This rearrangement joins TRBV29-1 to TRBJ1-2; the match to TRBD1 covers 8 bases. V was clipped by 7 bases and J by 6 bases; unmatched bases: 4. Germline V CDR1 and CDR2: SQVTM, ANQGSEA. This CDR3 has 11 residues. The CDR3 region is CSGGQDNGYTF. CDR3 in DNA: TGCAGCGGGGGACAGGACAATGGCTACACCTTC. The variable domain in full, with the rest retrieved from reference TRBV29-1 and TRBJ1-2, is SAVISQKPSRDICQRGTSLTIQCQVDSQVTMMFWYRQQPGQSLTLIATANQGSEATYESGFVIDKFPISRPNLTFSTLTVSNMSPEDSSIYLCSGGQDNGYTFGSGTRLTVV.

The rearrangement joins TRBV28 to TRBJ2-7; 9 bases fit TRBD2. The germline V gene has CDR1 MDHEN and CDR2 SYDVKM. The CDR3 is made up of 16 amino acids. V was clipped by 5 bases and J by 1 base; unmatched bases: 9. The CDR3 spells CASSPGGAGGSYEQYF. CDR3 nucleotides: TGTGCCAGCAGTCCCGGTGGAGCGGGAGGTTCCTACGAGCAGTACTTC.